Below are 30 T cell receptor beta chains sequenced from a single sample in a study of blood T cell repertoires in COVID-19. Profiled with immunoSEQ multiplex PCR; TCRdb holds only in-frame clones, not every one. The sample consists of about 230,000 clones, more than 65% of them appearing once. The sequenced sample was peripheral blood. The receptors come from a woman between 40 and 50 years old who had recovered from COVID-19.

The V and J genes are TRBV2 and TRBJ1-2; 8 bases align to TRBD1. The V and J ends lost 8 bases and 7 bases, in that order; junction bases with no gene match: 9. CDR1 and CDR2 from the germline V gene are SNHLY and FYNNEI. The CDR3 contains 13 residues. CDR3: CASGEQGEGGYTF. The CDR3 DNA sequence: TGTGCCAGCGGAGAACAGGGGGAGGGTGGCTACACCTTC.

CDR3 bases: TGTGCCAGCAGTTTATGGGGCCTCACTGAAGCTTTCTTT. Protein sequence: CASSLWGLTEAFF. This chain uses TRBV28 with TRBJ1-1; D is undetermined. CDR3 length: 13 residues. The V gene's germline CDR1 is MDHEN and CDR2 SYDVKM. The germline V and J ends were trimmed by 0 bases and 4 bases, with 6 bases remaining between them.

The chain recombines TRBV6-5 with TRBJ2-6; D is unresolved. V shed 2 bases and J shed 2 bases, with 7 bases lying between them. Looked up from germline, CDR1 is MNHEY and CDR2 is SVGAGI. This CDR3 has 15 residues. For the CDR3, the DNA is TGTGCCAGCAGTTACGGAGCAGCTGGGGCCAACGTCCTGACTTTC. As protein: CASSYGAAGANVLTF.

The rearrangement links TRBV14 to TRBJ2-2; 9 nucleotides align to TRBD1. This CDR3 spans 17 amino acids. J gave up 6 bases and V 4 bases, and 12 bases lay outside the gene matches. Germline assignment: CDR1 SGHDN and CDR2 FVKESK. CDR3 protein: CASSPWGGQGSAGELFF. CDR3 DNA sequence: TGTGCCAGCAGCCCCTGGGGCGGACAGGGGTCAGCCGGGGAGCTGTTTTTT.

The rearrangement links TRBV15 to TRBJ1-4, with a tentative D call TRBD1 (6 bases). This CDR3 has 17 amino acids. Germline assignment: CDR1 LNHNV and CDR2 YYDKDF (reference sequence). Trimming shortened V by 0 bases and J by 6 bases, and 17 bases separated the two germline ends. CDR3 DNA sequence: TGTGCCACCAGCAGAGATTGGGGGGGCGCGGGGGATGAAAAACTGTTTTTT. Protein sequence: CATSRDWGGAGDEKLFF.

This clone was found a few times. This chain links TRBV29-1 with TRBJ1-2; 7 bases line up with TRBD1. The CDR3 runs 13 residues. Germline V lookup: CDR1 SQVTM, CDR2 ANQGSEA. V lost 6 bases and J lost 3; bases outside the gene matches: 7. CDR3 nucleotides: TGCAGCGTCCAAACCGACAGGGACTATGGCTACACCTTC. Protein product: CSVQTDRDYGYTF. The variable domain in full, with the rest retrieved from reference TRBV29-1 and TRBJ1-2, is SAVISQKPSRDICQRGTSLTIQCQVDSQVTMMFWYRQQPGQSLTLIATANQGSEATYESGFVIDKFPISRPNLTFSTLTVSNMSPEDSSIYLCSVQTDRDYGYTFGSGTRLTVV.

The chain is built from TRBV4-3 and TRBJ1-4; TRBD1 might be the D (5 bases). Trimming pared 7 bases from V and 3 bases from J, leaving 12 bases between. The length of the CDR3 is 14 residues. CDR1 and CDR2 from the germline V gene are LGHNA and YSLEER. For the CDR3, the DNA is TGCGCCAGCACGCGCAAGGGGTCTAATGAAAAACTGTTTTTT. Its protein is CASTRKGSNEKLFF.

The genes are TRBV7-9 and TRBJ2-1; no firm D call. This CDR3 has 12 residues. Germline V CDR1 and CDR2: SEHNR, FQNEAQ (reference sequence). The V end was cut by 7 bases, the J end by 7 bases, with 11 bases between. CDR3 bases: TGTGCCAGCACCATCTATGCTAATGAGCAGTTCTTC. Translated: CASTIYANEQFF.

V and J are TRBV25-1 and TRBJ2-7, with D tentatively TRBD1 (8 bases). The CDR3 totals 15 residues. Germline-derived CDR1 and CDR2 are MGHDK and SYGVNS. Deletions cut 3 bases from V and 4 bases from J, with 16 bases between. The CDR3 spells CASSDETGGGYEQYF. The CDR3 coding sequence is TGTGCCAGCAGTGATGAAACAGGGGGGGGTTACGAGCAGTACTTC.

The chain is built from TRBV24-1 and TRBJ2-1; 13 nucleotides align to TRBD2. CDR1 is KGHDR and CDR2 is SFDVKD in the germline V gene. The junction had 10 bases not matched to a gene; V was cut back by 5 bases and J by 1 base. This CDR3 contains 19 residues. CDR3 in amino acids: CATSASGTSGARSYNEQFF. CDR3 coding DNA: TGTGCCACCAGTGCCTCCGGGACTAGCGGGGCGAGGTCCTACAATGAGCAGTTCTTC.

This clone was detected only a few times. This sample also contains other DNA sequences that code for the same CDR3. The rearrangement uses TRBV7-2 and TRBJ2-7; 15 bases are shared with TRBD2. Losses at the gene ends were 1 base for V and 4 bases for J; bases not matched to a gene: 2. The CDR3 sequence is 16 residues long. Germline loops: CDR1 SGHTA, CDR2 FQGNSA. The DNA for the CDR3 is TGTGCCAGCAGCTTAGAAGGGACTAGCGGGGGGTACGAGCAGTACTTC. Encoded protein: CASSLEGTSGGYEQYF.

The V and J genes are TRBV10-2 and TRBJ1-4; TRBD1 might be the D (6 bases). V was trimmed by 0 bases and J by 5 bases, leaving 7 bases between them. Germline CDR1 and CDR2: WSHSY and SAAADI. The CDR3 length is 14 residues. CDR3 loop: CASSESGQNEKLFF. For the CDR3, the DNA is TGCGCCAGCAGTGAGTCTGGACAGAATGAAAAACTGTTTTTT.

Note on this clone: Other DNA sequences in the same sample also yield this CDR3. The CDR3 region is CASSLQPNQPQHF. In nucleotides, the CDR3 is TGTGCCAGCAGCTTACAGCCCAACCAGCCCCAGCATTTT. The chain joins TRBV5-6 to TRBJ1-5; D remains unclear. From germline, CDR1 is SGHDT and CDR2 YYEEEE. The CDR3 runs to 13 residues. V was trimmed by 2 bases and J by 7 bases, leaving 10 bases between them.

This clone was seen once. The rearrangement joins TRBV7-9 to TRBJ1-2; 9 bases are shared with TRBD1. Germline assignment: CDR1 SEHNR and CDR2 FQNEAQ (reference sequence). After removal of 5 bases from V and 8 bases from J, the junction contained 9 bases not matched to a gene. The CDR3 is 14 residues long. CDR3 DNA sequence: TGTGCCAGCAGCCCAACCGACAGGGGGAGAGGCTACACCTTC. Translation: CASSPTDRGRGYTF. The variable domain in full, with the rest retrieved from reference TRBV7-9 and TRBJ1-2, is DTGVSQNPRHKITKRGQNVTFRCDPISEHNRLYWYRQTLGQGPEFLTYFQNEAQLEKSRLLSDRFSAERPKGSFSTLEIQRTEQGDSAMYLCASSPTDRGRGYTFGSGTRLTVV.

The chain combines TRBV7-9 with TRBJ1-4; 9 bases are a match to TRBD1. Germline V gene data show CDR1 as SEHNR and CDR2 as FQNEAQ (reference sequence). This CDR3 is 15 amino acids long. The V and J ends lost 4 bases and 8 bases, in that order; junction bases with no gene match: 8. The CDR3 is CASSYDGQGLEKLFF. The CDR3 DNA reads as TGTGCCAGCAGCTACGACGGACAGGGGCTGGAAAAACTGTTTTTT.

The rearrangement uses TRBV6-5 and TRBJ2-3; 7 nucleotides agree with TRBD1. V lost 6 bases to trimming and J lost 4 bases; unmatched junction nucleotides: 7. From germline, CDR1 is MNHEY and CDR2 SVGAGI. CDR3 length equals 14 residues. This CDR3 reads CASSRTGASDTQYF. The CDR3 DNA reads as TGTGCCAGCAGCCGAACAGGGGCCTCAGATACGCAGTATTTT.

This clone showed up just once. The chain is built from TRBV6-6 and TRBJ2-7; 11 bases agree with TRBD2. The germline gives CDR1 MNHNY, CDR2 SVGAGI (reference sequence). V trimming: 4 bases; J trimming: 3 bases; junction bases outside the gene matches: 8. The CDR3 spans 16 residues. The CDR3 loop reads CASSSGLAGIFYEQYF. Here the CDR3 DNA reads TGTGCCAGCAGTTCTGGACTAGCGGGTATCTTCTACGAGCAGTACTTC.

The chain couples TRBV2 to TRBJ1-2; TRBD1 aligns across 9 bases. The V gene's germline CDR1 is SNHLY and CDR2 FYNNEI. The CDR3 is 12 amino acids. V dropped 8 bases and J dropped 6; count of bases not matched to a gene: 4. CDR3 sequence: CASYGTGHGYTF. Written as DNA, the CDR3 is TGTGCCAGCTACGGGACAGGGCATGGCTACACCTTC.

The J gene is TRBJ2-2, the V gene TRBV5-4; D perhaps matches TRBD1 (6 bases). There are 15 residues in the CDR3. Trimming took off 0 bases at V and 4 bases at J, with 10 bases between the two ends. Germline-derived CDR1 and CDR2 are SGHNT and YYREEE (reference sequence). The chain's CDR3 is CASSLEGGGTGELFF. The CDR3 nucleotides are TGTGCCAGCAGCTTGGAAGGGGGTGGCACCGGGGAGCTGTTTTTT.

The J gene is TRBJ2-7, the V gene TRBV12-3 or TRBV12-4, with a possible D match to TRBD1 (5 bases). V dropped 6 bases and J dropped 2 bases, with 11 bases sitting between them. This CDR3 region has 13 residues. DNA for the CDR3: TGTGCCAGCAGATCGACAGAAACCTACGAGCAGTACTTC. It codes for CASRSTETYEQYF.

CDR3 sequence reads: CAITGQNNSPLHF. DNA of the CDR3: TGTGCCATCACGGGACAGAATAATTCACCCCTCCACTTT. This chain links TRBV10-3 with TRBJ1-6, with 7 positions matching TRBD1. The ends lost 7 bases at V and 5 bases at J; junction bases unmatched: 2. The germline CDR1 and CDR2 sequences are ENHRY and SYGVKD. The CDR3 has 13 amino acids.

The chain combines TRBV11-2 with TRBJ1-1; unclear D gene. This CDR3 region has 14 residues. Trimming removed 1 base from V and 0 bases from J, with 6 bases in between. Germline loops: CDR1 SGHAT, CDR2 FQNNGV. In nucleotides, the CDR3 is TGTGCCAGCAGCTTAGGCAACATGAACACTGAAGCTTTCTTT. This translates into CASSLGNMNTEAFF.

V is TRBV30 and J is TRBJ2-1, with D possibly TRBD1 on 5 matching bases. V lost 0 bases to trimming and J lost 8 bases, with 17 bases between them. Germline CDR1 and CDR2: GTSNPN and SVGIG (reference sequence). The CDR3 covers 15 residues. The CDR3 coding sequence is TGTGCCTGGAGTGTAATACAGGTGGGCCAGGATGAGCAGTTCTTC. As protein: CAWSVIQVGQDEQFF.

This chain links TRBV4-3 with TRBJ1-3, with 11 bases matching TRBD1. With 0 bases clipped from V and 2 bases from J, the junction kept 0 bases outside the gene matches. Germline-derived CDR1 and CDR2 are LGHNA and YSLEER. The CDR3 has 16 residues. The CDR3 DNA follows: TGCGCCAGCAGCCAAGAGGACAGGGGGCCTGGAAACACCATATATTTT. Translation: CASSQEDRGPGNTIYF.

This chain links TRBV2 with TRBJ2-3; tentatively, D is TRBD1 (5 bases). This CDR3 spans 14 amino acids. CDR1 is SNHLY, CDR2 FYNNEI, per germline. V was trimmed by 4 bases and J by 3 bases, leaving 11 bases between them. CDR3 region: CASSVGRGTDTQYF. CDR3 coding DNA: TGTGCCAGCAGTGTAGGAAGGGGTACAGATACGCAGTATTTT.

The chain couples TRBV12-3 or TRBV12-4 to TRBJ1-5; unclear D gene. The CDR3 loop spans 12 amino acids. The ends were cut back, 6 bases at V and 5 bases at J, with 8 bases in the middle. For the CDR3, the DNA is TGTGCCAGCAGCCCCTTTTATCAGCCCCAGCATTTT. Amino acid sequence: CASSPFYQPQHF.

V and J are TRBV7-9 and TRBJ2-1, with TRBD1 matching over 7 bases. The CDR3 is made up of 18 amino acids. Germline CDR1 SEHNR, CDR2 FQNEAQ (reference sequence). Germline trimming cut 4 bases from V and 3 bases from J; bases unmatched to any gene: 15. The CDR3 DNA follows: TGTGCCAGCAGCTCACTCTTCGGGACAGCGAGAAACTACAATGAGCAGTTCTTC. It is translated as CASSSLFGTARNYNEQFF.

The gene calls are TRBV5-6 and TRBJ1-1, with unresolved D. CDR3 length: 14 amino acids. The germline V and J ends were trimmed by 5 bases and 5 bases, with 16 bases remaining between them. CDR1 and CDR2 from the germline V gene are SGHDT and YYEEEE. The CDR3 loop reads CASRGLAFATEAFF. Written as DNA, the CDR3 is TGTGCCAGCAGGGGCCTCGCTTTTGCGACTGAAGCTTTCTTT.

This clone was detected once. The V and J genes are TRBV5-1 and TRBJ2-2; TRBD1 matches 7 bases. Germline trimming cut 1 base from V and 2 bases from J; bases unmatched to any gene: 8. The CDR3 has 17 amino acids. Germline V gene lookup returns CDR1 SGHRS and CDR2 YFSETQ. CDR3 nucleotides: TGCGCCAGCAGCTTGAAGTGGGACAGCCTTAACACCGGGGAGCTGTTTTTT. Encoded protein: CASSLKWDSLNTGELFF. The whole variable domain, remainder taken from reference TRBV5-1 and TRBJ2-2, is KAGVTQTPRYLIKTRGQQVTLSCSPISGHRSVSWYQQTPGQGLQFLFEYFSETQRNKGNFPGRFSGRQFSNSRSEMNVSTLELGDSALYLCASSLKWDSLNTGELFFGEGSRLTVL.

This clone was seen only once. The genes are TRBV7-9 and TRBJ2-2, with TRBD2 matching 9 bases. This CDR3 is 19 amino acids long. From germline, CDR1 is SEHNR and CDR2 FQNEAQ (reference sequence). V was clipped by 2 bases and J by 0 bases; unmatched bases: 10. The CDR3 region has the DNA TGTGCCAGCAGCTTACCGGCGGAGCGGGGGGCCACGAACACCGGGGAGCTGTTTTTT. Amino acids: CASSLPAERGATNTGELFF.